This T cell receptor beta chain was retrieved from a study of molecular identifiers for immune sequencing clone quantification. Whole-study context: Sequencing covered four of five parts into which replicate RNA from about 20,000 or 100,000 naive CD8 cells was split. Whole-study findings and limits: Jurkat TCR RNA spiked in from one cell (amid some 1.1 million naive cells) was reportedly detectable.

A note on this clonotype: Its cognate antigen is unknown.

Previously described methods and listed TCR primers were used for bulk TCR libraries. TCRdb independently ran MiXCR on the PCR reads; one entry per CDR3 protein. The data show under 650,000 distinct CDR3 sequences, with 15% to 20% seen just once and roughly 0.9% held by the top ten. The sample comprised naive CD8+ T cells from blood, with Jurkat cell RNA spiked in. Indicated subset: FACS-sorted CD8+CD4-CCR7+CD45RA+ naive T cells. The clonotype originates from a human donor in good health. Some libraries in this study had Jurkat cell RNA spiked in.

The CDR3 DNA is TGCGCCAGCAGCCAACGGACAGGGGTAGACGAGCAGTACTTC. This encodes CASSQRTGVDEQYF. J is TRBJ2-7 and V is TRBV4-1; 9 bases align to TRBD1. Losses at the gene ends were 2 bases for V and 5 bases for J; bases not matched to a gene: 4. The CDR3 consists of 14 residues. Germline CDR1 reads MGHRA; CDR2 reads YSYEKL.